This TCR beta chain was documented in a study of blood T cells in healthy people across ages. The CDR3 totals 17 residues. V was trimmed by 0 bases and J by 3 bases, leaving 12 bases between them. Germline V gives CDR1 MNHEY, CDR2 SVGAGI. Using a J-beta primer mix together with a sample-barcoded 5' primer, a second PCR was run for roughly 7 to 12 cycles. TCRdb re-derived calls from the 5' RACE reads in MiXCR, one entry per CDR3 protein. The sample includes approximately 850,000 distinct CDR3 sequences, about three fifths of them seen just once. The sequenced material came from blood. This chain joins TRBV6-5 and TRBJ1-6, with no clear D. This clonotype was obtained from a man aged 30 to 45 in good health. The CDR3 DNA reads TGTGCCAGCAGTTACTCGTCGGAGCCCATCTATAATTCACCCCTCCACTTT. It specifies CASSYSSEPIYNSPLHF.